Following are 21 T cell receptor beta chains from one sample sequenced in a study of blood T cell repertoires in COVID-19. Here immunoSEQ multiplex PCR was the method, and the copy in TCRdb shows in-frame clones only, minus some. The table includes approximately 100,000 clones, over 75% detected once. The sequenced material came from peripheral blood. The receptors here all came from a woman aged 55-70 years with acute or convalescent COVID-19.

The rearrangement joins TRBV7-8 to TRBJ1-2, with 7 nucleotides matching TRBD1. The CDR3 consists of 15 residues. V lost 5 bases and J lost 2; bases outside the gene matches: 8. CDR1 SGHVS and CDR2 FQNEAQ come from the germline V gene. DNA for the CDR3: TGTGCCAGCAGCCCTCTGTCGACAGGGAACTATGGCTACACCTTC. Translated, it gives CASSPLSTGNYGYTF.

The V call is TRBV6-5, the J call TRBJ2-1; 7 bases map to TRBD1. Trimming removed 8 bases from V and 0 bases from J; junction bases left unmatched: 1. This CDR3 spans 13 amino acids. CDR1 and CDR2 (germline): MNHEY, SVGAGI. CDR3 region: CASGTASYNEQFF. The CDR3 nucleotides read TGTGCCAGCGGGACAGCCTCCTACAATGAGCAGTTCTTC.

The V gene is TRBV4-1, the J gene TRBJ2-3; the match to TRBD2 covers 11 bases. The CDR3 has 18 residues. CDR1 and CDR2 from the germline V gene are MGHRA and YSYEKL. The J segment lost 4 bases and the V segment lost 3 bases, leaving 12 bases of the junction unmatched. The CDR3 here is CASSQPRTGLAGADTQYF. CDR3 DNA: TGCGCCAGCAGCCAGCCCCGGACAGGACTAGCGGGCGCAGATACGCAGTATTTT.

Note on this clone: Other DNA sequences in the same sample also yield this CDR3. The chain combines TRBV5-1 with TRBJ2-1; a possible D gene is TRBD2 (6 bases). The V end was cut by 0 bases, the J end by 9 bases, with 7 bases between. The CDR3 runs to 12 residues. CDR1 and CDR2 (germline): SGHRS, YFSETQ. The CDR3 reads CASSLGGGEQFF. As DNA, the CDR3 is TGCGCCAGCAGCTTGGGGGGAGGTGAGCAGTTCTTC.

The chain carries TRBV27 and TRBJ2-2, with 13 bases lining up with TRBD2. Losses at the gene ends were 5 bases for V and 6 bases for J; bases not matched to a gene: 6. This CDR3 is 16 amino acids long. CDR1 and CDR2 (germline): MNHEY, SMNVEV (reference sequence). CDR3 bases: TGTGCCAGCAGTCCAGGACTAGCGGGAGCGTCCGGGGAGCTGTTTTTT. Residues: CASSPGLAGASGELFF.

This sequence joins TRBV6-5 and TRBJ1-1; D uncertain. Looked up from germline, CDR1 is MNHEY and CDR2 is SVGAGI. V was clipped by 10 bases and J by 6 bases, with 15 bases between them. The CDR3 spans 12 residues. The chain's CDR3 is CATLQTVAEAFF. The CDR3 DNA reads TGTGCCACCCTACAGACCGTGGCTGAAGCTTTCTTT.

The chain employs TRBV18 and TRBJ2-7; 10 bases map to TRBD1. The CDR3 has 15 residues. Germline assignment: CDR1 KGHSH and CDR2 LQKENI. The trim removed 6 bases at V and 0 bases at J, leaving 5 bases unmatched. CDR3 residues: CASSPDRGPSYEQYV. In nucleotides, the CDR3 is TGTGCCAGCTCCCCTGACAGGGGGCCCTCCTACGAGCAGTACGTC.

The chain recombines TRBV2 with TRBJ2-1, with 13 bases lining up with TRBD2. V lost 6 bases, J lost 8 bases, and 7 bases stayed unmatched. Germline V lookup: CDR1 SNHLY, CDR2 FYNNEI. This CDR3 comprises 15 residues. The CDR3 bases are TGTGCCAGCAGGGGGGGGACTAGCGGGATTGATGAGCAGTTCTTC. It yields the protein CASRGGTSGIDEQFF.

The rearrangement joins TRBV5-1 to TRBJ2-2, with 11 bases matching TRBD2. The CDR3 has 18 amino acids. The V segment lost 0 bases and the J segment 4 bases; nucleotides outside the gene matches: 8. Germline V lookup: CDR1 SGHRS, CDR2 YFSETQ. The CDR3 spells CASSLGLAGPPGTGELFF. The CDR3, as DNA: TGCGCCAGCAGCTTGGGACTAGCGGGACCTCCGGGCACCGGGGAGCTGTTTTTT.

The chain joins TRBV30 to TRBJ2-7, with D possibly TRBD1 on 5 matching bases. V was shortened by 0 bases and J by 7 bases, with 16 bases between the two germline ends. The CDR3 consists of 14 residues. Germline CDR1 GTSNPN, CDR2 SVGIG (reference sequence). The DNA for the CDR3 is TGTGCCTGGAGTGTACGGGCAGGGAATAAGGAGCAGTACTTC. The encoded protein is CAWSVRAGNKEQYF.

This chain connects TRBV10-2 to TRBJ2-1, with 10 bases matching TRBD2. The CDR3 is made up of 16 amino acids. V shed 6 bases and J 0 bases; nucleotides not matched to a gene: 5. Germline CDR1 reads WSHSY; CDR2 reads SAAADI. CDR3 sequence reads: CASRIAGGSSYNEQFF. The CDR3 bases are TGCGCCAGCAGAATAGCGGGAGGATCCTCCTACAATGAGCAGTTCTTC.

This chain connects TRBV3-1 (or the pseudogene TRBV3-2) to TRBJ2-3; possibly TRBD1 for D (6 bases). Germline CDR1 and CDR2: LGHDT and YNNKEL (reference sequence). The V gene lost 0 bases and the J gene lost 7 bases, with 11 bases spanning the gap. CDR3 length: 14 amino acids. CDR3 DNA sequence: TGTGCCAGCAGCCAAGAGGGGGCGGCACATACGCAGTATTTT. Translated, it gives CASSQEGAAHTQYF.

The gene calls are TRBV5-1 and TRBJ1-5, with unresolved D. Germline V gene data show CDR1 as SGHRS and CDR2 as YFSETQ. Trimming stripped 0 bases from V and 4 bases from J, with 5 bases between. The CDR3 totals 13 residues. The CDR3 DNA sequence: TGCGCCAGCAGCTTGGCGGGAAATCAGCCCCAGCATTTT. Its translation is CASSLAGNQPQHF.

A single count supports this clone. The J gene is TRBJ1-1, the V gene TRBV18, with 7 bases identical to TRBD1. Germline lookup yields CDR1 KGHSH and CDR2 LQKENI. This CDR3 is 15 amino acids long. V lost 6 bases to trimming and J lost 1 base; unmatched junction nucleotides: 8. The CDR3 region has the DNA TGTGCCAGCTCTCGAGGACAGGTAACGAACACTGAAGCTTTCTTT. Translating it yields CASSRGQVTNTEAFF.

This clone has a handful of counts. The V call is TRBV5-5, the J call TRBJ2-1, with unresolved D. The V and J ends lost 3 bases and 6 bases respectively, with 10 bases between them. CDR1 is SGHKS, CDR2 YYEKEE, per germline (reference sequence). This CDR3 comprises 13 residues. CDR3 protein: CASSSGLRNEQFF. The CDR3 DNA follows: TGTGCCAGCAGCTCGGGTTTGCGCAATGAGCAGTTCTTC.

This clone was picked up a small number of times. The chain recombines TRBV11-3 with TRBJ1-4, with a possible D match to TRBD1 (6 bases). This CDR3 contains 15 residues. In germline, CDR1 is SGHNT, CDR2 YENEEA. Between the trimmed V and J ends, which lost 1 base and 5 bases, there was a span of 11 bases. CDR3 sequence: CASSLGTDLNEKLFF. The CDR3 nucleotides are TGTGCCAGCAGCTTAGGGACAGACTTAAATGAAAAACTGTTTTTT.

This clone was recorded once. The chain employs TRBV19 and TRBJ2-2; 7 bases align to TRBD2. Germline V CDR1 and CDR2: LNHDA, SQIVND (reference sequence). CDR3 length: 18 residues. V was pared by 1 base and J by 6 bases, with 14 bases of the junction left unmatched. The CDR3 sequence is CASSIVAQLGEGAGELFF. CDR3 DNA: TGTGCCAGTAGTATAGTCGCTCAACTCGGGGAGGGAGCCGGGGAGCTGTTTTTT.

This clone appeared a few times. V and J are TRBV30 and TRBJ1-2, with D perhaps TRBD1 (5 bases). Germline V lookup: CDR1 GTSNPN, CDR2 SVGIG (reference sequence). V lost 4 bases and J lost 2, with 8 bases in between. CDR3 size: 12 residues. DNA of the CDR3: TGTGCCTGGATTGCAGGGAACTATGGCTACACCTTC. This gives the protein CAWIAGNYGYTF. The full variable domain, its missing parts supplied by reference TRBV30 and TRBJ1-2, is SQTIHQWPATLVQPVGSPLSLECTVEGTSNPNLYWYRQAAGRGLQLLFYSVGIGQISSEVPQNLSASRPQDRQFILSSKKLLLSDSGFYLCAWIAGNYGYTFGSGTRLTVV.

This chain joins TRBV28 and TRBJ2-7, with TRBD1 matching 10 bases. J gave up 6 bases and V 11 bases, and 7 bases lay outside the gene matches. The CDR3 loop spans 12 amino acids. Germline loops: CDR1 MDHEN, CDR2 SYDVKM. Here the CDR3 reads CADGTGDGEQYF. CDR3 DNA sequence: TGTGCCGACGGGACAGGGGACGGCGAGCAGTACTTC. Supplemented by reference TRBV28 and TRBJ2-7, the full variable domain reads DVKVTQSSRYLVKRTGEKVFLECVQDMDHENMFWYRQDPGLGLRLIYFSYDVKMKEKGDIPEGYSVSREKKERFSLILESASTNQTSMYLCADGTGDGEQYFGPGTRLTVT.

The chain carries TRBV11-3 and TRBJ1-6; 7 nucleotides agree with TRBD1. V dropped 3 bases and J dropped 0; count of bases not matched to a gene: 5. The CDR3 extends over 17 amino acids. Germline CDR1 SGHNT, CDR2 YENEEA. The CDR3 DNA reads TGTGCCAGCAGCTTTGAGACAGGGAGCTCCTATAATTCACCCCTCCACTTT. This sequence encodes CASSFETGSSYNSPLHF.

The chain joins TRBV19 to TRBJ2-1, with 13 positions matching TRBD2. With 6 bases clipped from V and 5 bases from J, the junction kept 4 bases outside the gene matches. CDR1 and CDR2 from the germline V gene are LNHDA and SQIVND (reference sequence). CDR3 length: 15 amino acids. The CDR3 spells CASSEGLAGNNEQFF. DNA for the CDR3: TGTGCCAGTAGCGAGGGACTAGCGGGAAACAATGAGCAGTTCTTC. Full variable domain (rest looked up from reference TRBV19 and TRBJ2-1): DGGITQSPKYLFRKEGQNVTLSCEQNLNHDAMYWYRQDPGQGLRLIYYSQIVNDFQKGDIAEGYSVSREKKESFPLTVTSAQKNPTAFYLCASSEGLAGNNEQFFGPGTRLTVL.